Presented here are 25 T cell receptor beta chains from one specimen sequenced in a study of OX40 agonist ivuxolimab in advanced cancers. TCRdb's copy holds only in-frame clones and misses some; the assay was immunoSEQ multiplex PCR. The data hold some 70,000 clones, with 83% observed a single time. The sequences come from CD4+ or CD8+ T cells sorted from blood, collected in a trial of the OX40 agonist ivuxolimab. Every receptor here comes from an adult with an advanced solid tumor such as melanoma, head and neck, liver or kidney cancer.

In this sample, this clone turned up once. This chain joins TRBV4-1 and TRBJ1-4, with TRBD1 as a possible D gene (6 bases). Germline values: CDR1 MGHRA, CDR2 YSYEKL. V shed 0 bases and J shed 13 bases, with 21 bases lying between them. The CDR3 runs to 16 residues. The CDR3 loop is CASSQEGLTGYSGLFF. The DNA of the CDR3 is TGCGCCAGCAGCCAAGAGGGCCTGACAGGATACTCGGGACTGTTTTTT.

This clone was seen only once. The chain carries TRBV25-1 and TRBJ1-5, with D possibly matching TRBD1 (6 bases). Trimming stripped 7 bases from V and 5 bases from J, with 12 bases between. CDR3 length: 13 residues. Germline V CDR1 and CDR2: MGHDK, SYGVNS. The CDR3, as DNA: TGTGCCAGCAAAGGGGGAGTCGATCAGCCCCAGCATTTT. It specifies CASKGGVDQPQHF.

The V call is TRBV12-1, the J call TRBJ1-4; the table's D call, TRBD1, has no DNA check behind it. TRBV12-1 represents a pseudogene. This CDR3 contains 14 residues. The CDR3 DNA reads TGTGCCAGCAGCTTAACAGGGGATAATGAAAAACTGTTTTTT. Encoded protein: CASSLTGDNEKLFF.

The V call is TRBV7-3, the J call TRBJ2-3, with 13 bases lining up with TRBD2. This CDR3 has 16 residues. V was pared by 4 bases and J by 1 base, with 2 bases of the junction left unmatched. Germline loops: CDR1 SGHTA, CDR2 FQGTGA. In DNA, the CDR3 is TGTGCCAGCAGCTACGGACTAGCGGGGGGCACAGATACGCAGTATTTT. As protein: CASSYGLAGGTDTQYF.

The chain links TRBV6-6 to TRBJ2-1, with no clear D. Germline V lookup: CDR1 MNHNY, CDR2 SVGAGI (reference sequence). V was shortened by 5 bases and J by 5 bases, with 7 bases between the two germline ends. CDR3 length: 12 amino acids. CDR3 DNA sequence: TGTGCCAGCAGTCCCCTGAACAATGAGCAGTTCTTC. This codes for CASSPLNNEQFF.

At least ten counts were recorded for this clone. The genes are TRBV5-1 and TRBJ1-2, with TRBD1 matching over 7 bases. Germline values: CDR1 SGHRS, CDR2 YFSETQ. V shed 0 bases and J 8 bases; nucleotides not matched to a gene: 10. CDR3 length: 15 residues. DNA of the CDR3: TGCGCCAGCAGCTTGGAGGCCAGGGGGTTGGTGGGCTACACCTTC. It codes for CASSLEARGLVGYTF.

This chain connects TRBV11-3 to TRBJ2-3; either TRBD1 or TRBD2 may fit D (5 bases each). Germline CDR1 SGHNT, CDR2 YENEEA. V lost 7 bases and J lost 5, with 16 bases in between. The CDR3 extends over 14 amino acids. The CDR3 here is CASKRGVGVDTQYF. The CDR3 coding sequence is TGTGCCAGCAAGAGGGGTGTCGGTGTAGATACGCAGTATTTT.

With respect to this clone: The CDR3 end shows no conserved phenylalanine or tryptophan, and so a read error is likely. It is unclear where the CDR3 begins or ends on the DNA, so no DNA is shown, and the CDR3 is as TCRdb lists it. CDR3 sequence: CASSLRRLGLAGGHFVL. The rearrangement links TRBV5-4 to TRBJ2-7; the table's D call of TRBD2 was not tested on the DNA. The CDR3 is 17 amino acids long, termini counted. Germline-derived CDR1 and CDR2 are SGHNT and YYREEE (reference sequence).

The chain links TRBV19 to TRBJ2-7, with D unclear. Deletions cut 1 base from V and 1 base from J, with 11 bases between. The germline gives CDR1 LNHDA, CDR2 SQIVND (reference sequence). The CDR3 is 15 amino acids. The CDR3 region has the DNA TGTGCCAGTAGTATAGGCCCCACCGGTTCCTACGAGCAGTACTTC. Its protein is CASSIGPTGSYEQYF.

This chain joins TRBV18 and TRBJ2-3; 10 bases are shared with TRBD2. J was trimmed by 4 bases and V by 3 bases; bases with no gene match: 10. Germline loops: CDR1 KGHSH, CDR2 LQKENI. This CDR3 has 17 residues. The CDR3 sequence is CASSPGVIAGGADTQYF. CDR3 DNA sequence: TGTGCCAGCTCACCCGGGGTGATAGCGGGAGGCGCAGATACGCAGTATTTT.

V gene TRBV10-3 combines with J gene TRBJ1-5; 7 positions match TRBD1. Trimming cost V 6 bases and J 3 bases; bases outside gene matches: 2. The CDR3 is made up of 13 amino acids. The germline CDR1 and CDR2 sequences are ENHRY and SYGVKD. This chain's CDR3 is CAIRTGSNQPQHF. The CDR3 coding sequence is TGTGCCATCAGGACAGGGTCCAATCAGCCCCAGCATTTT.

This rearrangement joins TRBV11-2 to TRBJ1-3; unclear D gene. Germline-derived CDR1 and CDR2 are SGHAT and FQNNGV. V was trimmed by 9 bases and J by 0 bases, leaving 12 bases between them. This CDR3 is built from 14 residues. In DNA, the CDR3 is TGTGCCAGTGCAGTTTTGATCTCTGGAAACACCATATATTTT. Translated, it gives CASAVLISGNTIYF.

The CDR3 protein is CASSFIAGGNSYEQYF. Here the CDR3 DNA reads TGTGCCAGCAGCTTCATAGCGGGAGGGAACTCCTACGAGCAGTACTTC. This rearrangement joins TRBV5-5 to TRBJ2-7; 11 bases map to TRBD2. CDR3 length: 16 residues. The trim removed 2 bases at V and 0 bases at J, leaving 4 bases unmatched. The V gene's germline CDR1 is SGHKS and CDR2 YYEKEE (reference sequence).

V is TRBV29-1 and J is TRBJ2-1; D may be TRBD2 (6 bases). Germline V gene sequence: CDR1 SQVTM, CDR2 ANQGSEA. The CDR3 consists of 14 residues. Between the trimmed V and J ends, which lost 4 bases and 3 bases, there was a span of 13 bases. The CDR3 bases are TGCAGCGTTGTGGGGTTAGCGGTCTACAATGAGCAGTTCTTC. It codes for CSVVGLAVYNEQFF.

The CDR3 region is CASKGLAVYNEQFF. CDR3 in DNA: TGTGCCAGTAAGGGACTAGCGGTCTACAATGAGCAGTTCTTC. The chain links TRBV19 to TRBJ2-1; 11 bases map to TRBD2. The CDR3 is 14 residues long. The V and J ends lost 7 bases and 3 bases, in that order; junction bases with no gene match: 2. Germline CDR1 reads LNHDA; CDR2 reads SQIVND (reference sequence).

CDR3 sequence reads: CASSERTGEGGYTF. CDR3 bases: TGTGCCAGCAGTGAAAGGACAGGGGAAGGCGGCTACACCTTC. This chain joins TRBV6-1 and TRBJ1-2; 9 positions match TRBD1. Germline assignment: CDR1 MNHNS and CDR2 SASEGT. The CDR3 has 14 amino acids. V dropped 2 bases and J dropped 8; count of bases not matched to a gene: 6.

This chain joins TRBV28 and TRBJ2-2, with a possible D match to TRBD1 (5 bases). From germline, CDR1 is MDHEN and CDR2 SYDVKM. The CDR3 spans 14 residues. Trimming cost V 3 bases and J 6 bases, with 11 bases left between them. CDR3 coding DNA: TGTGCCAGCAGTTTGGGCAGACAGTCCGGGGAGCTGTTTTTT. Amino acid sequence: CASSLGRQSGELFF.

By share, this clone counts as medium-sized. The chain has TRBV7-2 and TRBJ1-2, with D maybe TRBD1 (5 bases). CDR1 SGHTA and CDR2 FQGNSA come from the germline V gene. Trimming removed 11 bases at V and 8 bases at J, with 9 bases between. CDR3 length equals 9 residues. Here the CDR3 DNA reads TGTGCCGTGGGGGTAGGCTACACCTTC. Its protein product is CAVGVGYTF.

A single count supports this clone. J is TRBJ2-7 and V is TRBV7-2; the D gene is possibly TRBD2 (5 bases). The CDR3 runs 13 residues. V was clipped by 4 bases and J by 6 bases, with 13 bases between them. Looked up from germline, CDR1 is SGHTA and CDR2 is FQGNSA. The chain's CDR3 is CASSSPPGSEQYF. The CDR3 DNA follows: TGTGCCAGCAGCTCCCCCCCGGGATCCGAGCAGTACTTC.

The V call is TRBV6-5, the J call TRBJ1-5; D perhaps matches TRBD1 (6 bases). The germline V and J ends were trimmed by 7 bases and 0 bases, with 13 bases remaining between them. The length of the CDR3 is 15 residues. From germline, CDR1 is MNHEY and CDR2 SVGAGI. The CDR3: CASTPTGYSNQPQHF. CDR3 nucleotide sequence: TGTGCCAGCACCCCGACAGGCTATAGCAATCAGCCCCAGCATTTT.

This rearrangement joins TRBV2 to TRBJ1-2; 8 positions agree with TRBD1. Germline trimming cut 6 bases from V and 6 bases from J; bases unmatched to any gene: 9. The CDR3 runs to 14 residues. The V gene's germline CDR1 is SNHLY and CDR2 FYNNEI. CDR3: CASRWAGGGDGYTF. DNA of the CDR3: TGTGCCAGCAGGTGGGCAGGGGGCGGCGATGGCTACACCTTC.

V and J are TRBV7-2 and TRBJ2-3; no clear D. Germline CDR1 reads SGHTA; CDR2 reads FQGNSA. Trimming stripped 5 bases from V and 0 bases from J, with 6 bases between. The CDR3 is 13 residues long. The CDR3, as DNA: TGTGCCAGCAGCCATCCGAGCACAGATACGCAGTATTTT. Translation gives CASSHPSTDTQYF.

The chain joins TRBV14 to TRBJ1-3; TRBD1 matches at 8 bases. J was trimmed by 0 bases and V by 0 bases; bases with no gene match: 4. The germline V gene encodes CDR1 SGHDN and CDR2 FVKESK. CDR3 length: 17 residues. DNA for the CDR3: TGTGCCAGCAGCCAAGACAGGGGGCTACTCTCTGGAAACACCATATATTTT. Protein: CASSQDRGLLSGNTIYF.

The chain combines TRBV19 with TRBJ1-2, with TRBD1 matching over 7 bases. Germline lookup yields CDR1 LNHDA and CDR2 SQIVND (reference sequence). Unmatched junction bases numbered 16, after V lost 5 bases and J lost 4 bases. This CDR3 comprises 17 residues. Here the CDR3 reads CASSGAAGTAEIYGYTF. CDR3 bases: TGTGCCAGTAGTGGGGCCGCCGGGACAGCGGAAATCTATGGCTACACCTTC.

The chain has TRBV7-8 and TRBJ1-3; TRBD1 is a possible D gene (6 bases). CDR1 is SGHVS and CDR2 is FQNEAQ in the germline V gene. V was cut by 1 base and J by 4 bases, with 11 bases left in between. This CDR3 is built from 15 residues. The CDR3 DNA is TGTGCCAGCAGCTTAGGCCCAGGGGCCGGAAACACCATATATTTT. It specifies CASSLGPGAGNTIYF.